This entry describes one T cell receptor (beta chain). Its target is not known. The sample belongs to a study of T-cell memory formation after mild COVID-19. With V trimmed by 5 bases and J by 1 base, 7 bases remained unmatched. The CDR3 length is 16 residues. Germline CDR1 is MNHNS and CDR2 is SASEGT. Study results and caveats: A subset of responding clones appeared in pre-infection memory, suggesting cross-reactive memory joined.

TCR alpha and TCR beta cDNA libraries with sample barcodes and UMIs came from 5'RACE using constant-segment primers. TCRdb ran MiXCR on the 5' RACE reads and lists one entry per CDR3 protein. Altogether over 400,000 distinct CDR3 sequences are present, less than 25% being singletons, with the ten largest covering around 12%. The chain joins TRBV6-1 to TRBJ1-1; 10 positions agree with TRBD1. Sequencing input: PBMCs or a T cell subset sorted from them (not recorded which). This clonotype was obtained from an adult woman who had mild COVID-19 (a few samples of this study predate the infection). Cell type and time point are not known. CDR3 DNA sequence: TGTGCCAGCAGTCCGACAGGGGGCTTGAGGAACACTGAAGCTTTCTTT. This sequence encodes CASSPTGGLRNTEAFF.